This is a list of T cell receptor beta chains from one sample in a study of CD8 T cells in ankylosing spondylitis. TCRdb redid the calling of the 5' RACE reads with MiXCR, one entry per CDR3 protein. The data contain 250,000 or so distinct CDR3 sequences, approximately 20% of them singletons. The sequencing input was blood, either unsorted or a sorted T cell fraction (not recorded which). Receptors were obtained from a male donor with ankylosing spondylitis or in good health (not recorded which). Each CDR3 is given with its conserved first and last residue. D genes are given only for firm matches. Size is omitted from some rows. Given values are once, few, many or a class for expanded clones.

j_gene | v_gene | abundance | d_gene | CDR3nt | CDR3aa
TRBJ1-5 | TRBV7-3 | few | . | TGTGCCAGCAGCCCCGGGGGCAGACATAGCAATCAGCCCCAGCATTTT | CASSPGGRHSNQPQHF
TRBJ1-1 | TRBV13 | few | TRBD1 | TGTGCCAGCAGCCCCGACAGGGGGCCCACTGAAGCTTTCTTT | CASSPDRGPTEAFF
TRBJ2-2 | TRBV28 | many | . | TGTGCCAGCAGTTTAACAGGGAGCGGCGGGGAGCTGTTTTTT | CASSLTGSGGELFF
TRBJ2-7 | TRBV2 | few | . | TGTGCCAGCAGACCCCTCGGAACAGGAGGCTCCTACGAGCAGTACTTC | CASRPLGTGGSYEQYF
TRBJ2-7 | TRBV4-2 | few | . | TGTGCCAGCAGCCCCAGGCTAGGGGAGCAGTACTTC | CASSPRLGEQYF
TRBJ1-5 | TRBV2 | many | . | TGTGCCAGCAGTGAAGCGCTGGCAGGCGGGAATCAGCCCCAGCATTTT | CASSEALAGGNQPQHF
TRBJ2-5 | TRBV25-1 | . | TRBD2 | TGTGCCAGCAGGGGGGGGGAGACCCAGTACTTC | CASRGGETQYF
TRBJ2-1 | TRBV11-2 | . | . | TGTGCCAGCAGTGAACTTTGGGCGATTAGCTCCTACAATGAGCAGTTCTTC | CASSELWAISSYNEQFF
TRBJ2-7 | TRBV5-1 | few | TRBD1 | TGCGCCAGCAGCTTGCTCGGGACAGAGAGCTCCTACGAGCAGTACTTC | CASSLLGTESSYEQYF
TRBJ1-4 | TRBV4-1 | . | . | TGCGCCAGCAGCCAAGATCCGGGGTCGGGAGAAAAACTGTTTTTT | CASSQDPGSGEKLFF
TRBJ2-7 | TRBV6-1 | . | . | TGTGCCAGCAGTGAAGGGGTTCCTGCCACCTACGAGCAGTACTTC | CASSEGVPATYEQYF
TRBJ1-1 | TRBV11-2 | . | TRBD1 | TGTGCCAGCAGCTTATTAGAGGGACAGCTAACGAACACTGAAGCTTTCTTT | CASSLLEGQLTNTEAFF
TRBJ1-5 | TRBV6-6 | . | . | TGTGCCAGCAGTTACTCGGGTCAGCCCCAGCATTTT | CASSYSGQPQHF
TRBJ2-2 | TRBV4-3 | many | . | TGCGCCAGCAGCCAAGATGGCCAGGGCTACACCGGGGAGCTGTTTTTT | CASSQDGQGYTGELFF
TRBJ2-3 | TRBV29-1 | few | . | TGCAGCGTTGAAGCATGGCGCCGTTCTAGCACAGATACGCAGTATTTT | CSVEAWRRSSTDTQYF
TRBJ2-1 | TRBV7-9 | . | TRBD2 | TGTGCCAGCTGGGGACTAGTAGCCGATGAGCAGTTCTTC | CASWGLVADEQFF
TRBJ2-3 | TRBV9 | . | . | TGTGCCAGCAGCGATATCCTGGAGATTGCAGATACGCAGTATTTT | CASSDILEIADTQYF
TRBJ2-5 | TRBV6-5 | . | . | TGTGCCAGCAGTTACTCTCCCCTTGGGGGAGAGACCCAGTACTTC | CASSYSPLGGETQYF
TRBJ2-2 | TRBV2 | . | . | TGTGCCAGCAGTGAATTCCCCGGGGAGCTGTTTTTT | CASSEFPGELFF
TRBJ2-1 | TRBV27 | few | TRBD2 | TGTGCCAGCAGATTAGCGGGCCATTCCTACAATGAGCAGTTCTTC | CASRLAGHSYNEQFF
TRBJ2-1 | TRBV29-1 | . | TRBD1 | TGCAGCTCGTGGACAGGGCGAGACAATGAGCAGTTCTTC | CSSWTGRDNEQFF
TRBJ2-1 | TRBV7-7 | few | TRBD2 | TGTGCTAGCAGCTTAGGTGTTGCTAGCGGGAGTCTTTTCTATGAGCAGTTCTTC | CASSLGVASGSLFYEQFF
TRBJ2-1 | TRBV7-8 | few | TRBD2 | TGTGCCAGCAGCTTAAGAGAGCGGGAGGGCTATGAGCAGTTCTTC | CASSLREREGYEQFF
TRBJ2-3 | TRBV27 | . | TRBD2 | TGTGCCAGCAGTTTATCGTCACTAGCGGGAAGCACAGATACGCAGTATTTT | CASSLSSLAGSTDTQYF
TRBJ2-7 | TRBV4-1 | many | . | TGCGCCAGCAGCCAAGATAACAGTGGGTACGAGCAGTACTTC | CASSQDNSGYEQYF
TRBJ2-3 | TRBV7-9 | many | . | TGTGCCAGCAGCATTATCGGGGCAGATACGCAGTATTTT | CASSIIGADTQYF
TRBJ2-1 | TRBV18 | few | . | TGTGCCAGCTCACCAACGGACGAGTTGTCGAATGAGCAGTTCTTC | CASSPTDELSNEQFF
TRBJ1-1 | TRBV15 | few | TRBD1 | TGTGCCACCAGCAGAGGACGGACAGGGGGCATTGACACTGAAGCTTTCTTT | CATSRGRTGGIDTEAFF
TRBJ2-1 | TRBV29-1 | many | . | TGCAGCGTTGAACTTGTTCACAATGAGCAGTTCTTC | CSVELVHNEQFF
TRBJ1-1 | TRBV5-4 | . | . | TGTGCCAGCAGCTTGGGGCAGGGCCCTTTCACTGAAGCTTTCTTT | CASSLGQGPFTEAFF
TRBJ2-2 | TRBV29-1 | few | . | TGCAGCGTTGAAGATAGAAAGGGCGCGAACACCGGGGAGCTGTTTTTT | CSVEDRKGANTGELFF